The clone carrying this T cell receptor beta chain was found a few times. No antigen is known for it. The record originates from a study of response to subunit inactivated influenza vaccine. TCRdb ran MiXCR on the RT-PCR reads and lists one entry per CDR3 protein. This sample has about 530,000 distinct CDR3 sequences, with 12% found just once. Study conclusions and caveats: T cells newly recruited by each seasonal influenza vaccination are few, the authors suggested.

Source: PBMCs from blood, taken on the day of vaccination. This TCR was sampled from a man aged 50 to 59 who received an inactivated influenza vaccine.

The CDR3: CASSYSPGPSYNEQFF. CDR3 DNA sequence: TGTGCCAGCAGTTACTCGCCGGGGCCCTCCTACAATGAGCAGTTCTTC. J is TRBJ2-1 and V is TRBV6-5; D may be TRBD1 or TRBD2 (5 bases each). Germline V lookup: CDR1 MNHEY, CDR2 SVGAGI. There are 16 residues in the CDR3. V was cut by 0 bases and J by 0 bases, with 9 bases left in between.